What follows is one TCR beta chain and its context. This clone was found a few times. Its cognate antigen has yet to be identified. The input lacks base qualities; no much larger clone sits a single base away. This specimen comes from a study of blood T cell repertoires in COVID-19 (dated by TCRdb to about 2020). For the wider study: Samples from collaborators originated in the United States, Italy and Spain and spanned both the acute and convalescent phases of COVID-19. The material from the prospective study consisted of cDNA or gDNA derived from T cells, B-cell-depleted T cells, or PBMCs. Subjects who had been exposed to COVID-19, were actively infected with it, or had recovered from it provided the deeply sampled blood TCRbeta repertoires that made up the dataset. The repertoires were released in a freely available public database intended as a resource for research on the immune response to SARS-CoV-2. The samples were drawn from two sources: the first 160 participants of the ongoing ImmuneRACE study, and 1,200 or so subjects contributed by 6 global collaborators. Nearly every sample came with metadata listing a de-identified subject ID, COVID-19 status, age in years and sex. Where available, HLA class I and class II types were taken from metadata supplied by the sample provider and were not determined by assay-based typing.

The immunoSEQ Assay, a bias-controlled multiplex PCR, was used to amplify TCRbeta CDR3 regions from genomic DNA. Per the authors' processing: The number of nucleated cells in each sample was estimated by amplification of reference gene primers within the assay. To quantify the absolute abundance of each unique TCRbeta CDR3 rearrangement, sequence reads were collapsed and filtered. For each sample, productive Simpson clonality was calculated by taking the square root of Simpson's diversity index across productive rearrangements. Held by TCRdb, this immuneACCESS table contains in-frame sequences only and omits some clones. Under half of the omission traces to an unresolved V gene where checked; the cause of the rest is unknown. The V and J calls and clone size come from that table; D and trimming were worked out from the DNA. The sample table shows tens of thousands of clones, and around nine tenths are seen once. 6.5% to 9% of the sample comes from the top ten.

Collaborating institutions collected whole blood in K2EDTA tubes following their own protocols. For TCRbeta analysis, collaborator samples were shipped as frozen whole blood, as isolated PBMCs, or as DNA extracted from either sample type. Sequences SGDLS (CDR1) and YYNGEE (CDR2) are obtained from the germline V gene. Spanning cysteine to phenylalanine, the CDR3 consists of 13 amino acids. Just CDR3 DNA is preserved here, 39 bases in frame from base 1. V loses 4 bases at its end and J loses 10 bases; junction bases beyond the gene matches: 7. Overall study outcomes, separate from this receptor: The quantity of clinical and demographic metadata differed by source and by participant and was supplied without curation.

This chain is built from TRBV9 and TRBJ2-1; 8 junctional bases match TRBD2. This receptor was obtained from a woman aged 40-49 years with active COVID-19. The sequenced sample consisted of peripheral blood. The CDR3 protein sequence reads: CASSTRGGNEQFF. The DNA sequence follows: TGTGCCAGCAGCACCCGGGGGGGGAACGAGCAGTTCTTC.